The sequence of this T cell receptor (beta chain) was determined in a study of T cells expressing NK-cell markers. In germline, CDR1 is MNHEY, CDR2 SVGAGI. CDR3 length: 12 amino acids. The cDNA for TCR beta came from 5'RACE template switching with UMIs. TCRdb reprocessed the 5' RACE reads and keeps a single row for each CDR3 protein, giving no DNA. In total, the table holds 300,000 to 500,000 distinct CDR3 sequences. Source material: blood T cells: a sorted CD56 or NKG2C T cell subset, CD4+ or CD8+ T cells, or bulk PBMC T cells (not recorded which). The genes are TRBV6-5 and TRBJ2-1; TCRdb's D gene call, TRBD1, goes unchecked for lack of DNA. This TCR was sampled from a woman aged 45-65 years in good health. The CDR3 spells CASSLMGDEQFF.